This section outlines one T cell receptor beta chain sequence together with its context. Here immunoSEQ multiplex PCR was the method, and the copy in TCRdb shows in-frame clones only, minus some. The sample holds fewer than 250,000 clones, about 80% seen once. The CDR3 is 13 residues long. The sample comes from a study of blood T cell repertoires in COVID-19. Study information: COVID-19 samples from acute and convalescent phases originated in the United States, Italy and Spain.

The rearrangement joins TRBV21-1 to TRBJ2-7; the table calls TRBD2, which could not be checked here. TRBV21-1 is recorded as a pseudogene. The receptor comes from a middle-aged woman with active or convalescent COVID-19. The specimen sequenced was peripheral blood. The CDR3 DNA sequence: TGTGCCAGCAACTACGCCAACTCCTACGAGCAGTACTTC. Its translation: CASNYANSYEQYF.